This is a list of T cell receptor beta chains from one sample in a study of radiation and T cells in renal cell carcinoma. Sequencing was performed with immunoSEQ multiplex PCR; in TCRdb, only in-frame clones are kept and a portion is missing. The data contain around 180,000 clones, 88% of them seen just once; the ten biggest clones take up roughly 10%. The source material was blood, sampled from a patient whose treatment included radiotherapy and nephrectomy. The receptors were gathered from a woman aged 45-59 years with renal cell carcinoma. The CDR3 runs from the conserved cysteine through the conserved F or W. A D gene is named only where the DNA matches it firmly. Rows may omit the clone size; those that give it use once, few, many or a size class.

v_gene	d_gene	abundance	j_gene	len	CDR3aa	CDR3nt
TRBV7-2	TRBD2	-	TRBJ2-1	14	CASRSGGPYNEQFF	TGTGCCAGCAGAAGCGGGGGACCTTACAATGAGCAGTTCTTC
TRBV6-4	-	-	TRBJ2-3	15	CASSAPRRDPDTQYF	TGTGCCAGCAGTGCCCCGCGAAGGGACCCAGATACGCAGTATTTT
TRBV4-3	-	once	TRBJ1-1	14	CASSFRGENTEAFF	TGCGCCAGCAGCTTCCGGGGGGAGAACACTGAAGCTTTCTTT
TRBV7-9	-	-	TRBJ2-7	15	CASSFPAAGTYEQYF	TGTGCCAGCAGCTTCCCCGCGGCGGGGACCTACGAGCAGTACTTC
TRBV9	-	-	TRBJ1-2	12	CASSVVSRGYTF	TGTGCCAGCAGCGTAGTCAGCCGGGGCTACACCTTC
TRBV7-2	-	-	TRBJ2-7	17	CASSLESASVGIYEQYF	TGTGCCAGCAGCTTAGAGTCTGCTAGCGTGGGAATCTACGAGCAGTACTTC
TRBV30	-	-	TRBJ1-2	13	CAWSTGRTYGYTF	TGTGCCTGGAGCACGGGGCGGACTTATGGCTACACCTTC
TRBV10-1	-	-	TRBJ2-2	15	CASSDVTVPSGELFF	TGCGCCAGCAGTGATGTCACGGTTCCCTCCGGGGAGCTGTTTTTT
TRBV5-8	-	-	TRBJ2-7	14	CASSAGAYYYEQYF	TGTGCCAGCAGCGCCGGGGCTTACTACTACGAGCAGTACTTC
TRBV6-1	-	-	TRBJ1-4	14	CASSDPDLNEKLFF	TGTGCCAGCAGTGACCCCGATCTTAATGAAAAACTGTTTTTT
TRBV19	-	-	TRBJ1-6	16	CASRPFLAVYNSPLHF	TGTGCCAGTAGGCCCTTCCTCGCGGTGTATAATTCACCCCTCCACTTT
TRBV6-4	TRBD1	-	TRBJ1-5	16	CASRFSGTGFSQPQHF	TGTGCCAGCAGATTCTCCGGGACAGGGTTTTCTCAGCCCCAGCATTTT
TRBV7-8	TRBD1	-	TRBJ2-4	16	CASSSQGDLAKNIQYF	TGTGCCAGCAGCTCACAGGGGGACCTAGCCAAAAACATTCAGTACTTC
TRBV4-1	-	-	TRBJ2-3	16	CASSQHLRGSTDTQYF	TGCGCCAGCAGCCAACACCTGAGGGGAAGCACAGATACGCAGTATTTT
TRBV30	-	-	TRBJ1-1	13	CAWSRTENTEAFF	TGTGCCTGGAGTAGGACAGAGAACACTGAAGCTTTCTTT
TRBV5-6	-	-	TRBJ1-2	14	CASSYLTGYYGYTF	TGTGCCAGCAGCTACCTGACAGGCTACTATGGCTACACCTTC